This T cell receptor beta chain was obtained from a study of T cells in Graves' hyperthyroidism and ophthalmopathy. Findings and caveats of the study: Most thyroid clonotypes expanded above 0.001 were also detected in blood.

This clonotype was found many times. Its antigen is as yet unknown. Researchers took RNA transcripts and amplified the TCR beta CDR3 regions from them. The HTBI primer set was used in a first-round RT-PCR of the TCR CDR3. TCRdb re-called the multiplex PCR reads with MiXCR, one entry per CDR3 protein. The sample holds roughly 380,000 distinct CDR3 sequences, less than 20% seen once. CDR3 length: 12 amino acids. V lost 2 bases to trimming and J lost 13 bases, with 15 bases between them. Germline loops: CDR1 SGHDT, CDR2 YYEEEE. The source of this sequence is a woman in her 40s with Graves' ophthalmopathy. The chain recombines TRBV5-6 with TRBJ2-5; weak D call: TRBD1 (6 bases). The sample consisted of blood. This CDR3 is CASSFRGQGTYF. The DNA for the CDR3 is TGTGCCAGCAGCTTTCGTGGGCAGGGGACGTACTTC.